What follows are 8 T cell receptor beta chains derived from one specimen sequenced in a study of cytomegalovirus exposure and HLA in healthy donors. Primers for the PCR totalled 60 Vbeta and 13 Jbeta. Some clones are missing from TCRdb's copy, which holds only in-frame ones; the method was immunoSEQ multiplex PCR. Of over 100,000 clones detected, 63% appear once; the ten largest clones hold about 4.9%. The sample comprised PBMCs. The receptor set was obtained from a human donor in good health.

In its sample, this clone was seen a few times. The chain links TRBV7-9 to TRBJ2-2; no firm D call. Germline CDR1 reads SEHNR; CDR2 reads FQNEAQ (reference sequence). The CDR3 consists of 15 residues. Deletions cut 4 bases from V and 1 base from J, with 10 bases between. CDR3: CASSSPRQNTGELFF. The DNA for the CDR3 is TGTGCCAGCAGCTCCCCCCGACAGAACACCGGGGAGCTGTTTTTT.

The CDR3 region is CASSPVAGALGTQYF. The CDR3 bases are TGTGCCAGCAGCCCAGTGGCGGGAGCCCTCGGTACGCAGTATTTT. V is TRBV7-9 and J is TRBJ2-3, with 7 bases matching TRBD2. CDR1 and CDR2 (germline): SEHNR, FQNEAQ (reference sequence). Germline trimming cut 5 bases from V and 8 bases from J; bases unmatched to any gene: 13. The CDR3 totals 15 residues.

This chain connects TRBV5-1 to TRBJ1-1; 9 bases match TRBD1. Trimming took 2 bases from V and 1 from J; bases not matched to a gene: 3. The CDR3 runs 15 residues. CDR1 and CDR2 (germline): SGHRS, YFSETQ. The CDR3 sequence is CASSLRTGENTEAFF. The CDR3 DNA reads as TGCGCCAGCAGCTTAAGGACAGGGGAGAACACTGAAGCTTTCTTT.

The CDR3 region has the DNA TGTGCCAGCAGCCTGGGGACAGTGGACGGCTATGGCTACACCTTC. Protein product: CASSLGTVDGYGYTF. This chain joins TRBV11-2 and TRBJ1-2; 7 bases fit TRBD1. The germline CDR1 and CDR2 sequences are SGHAT and FQNNGV. The CDR3 has 15 residues. After removal of 5 bases from V and 4 bases from J, the junction contained 10 bases not matched to a gene.

Here the CDR3 reads CASSEYPDRGRAQYF. DNA for the CDR3: TGTGCCAGCAGTGAATATCCGGACAGGGGCAGGGCCCAGTACTTC. The V gene is TRBV25-1, the J gene TRBJ2-5; TRBD1 aligns across 9 bases. Germline CDR1 reads MGHDK; CDR2 reads SYGVNS. The V gene end was trimmed by 0 bases and the J gene end by 9 bases; junction bases not matched to a gene: 8. The CDR3 totals 15 residues.

The V and J genes are TRBV27 and TRBJ2-7, with D perhaps TRBD1 (6 bases). This CDR3 contains 14 residues. From germline, CDR1 is MNHEY and CDR2 SMNVEV (reference sequence). Trimming pared 5 bases from V and 6 bases from J, leaving 17 bases between. Here the CDR3 reads CASSLQGSLGEQYF. Here the CDR3 DNA reads TGTGCCAGCAGTCTTCAGGGGTCTTTGGGCGAGCAGTACTTC.

V is TRBV7-9 and J is TRBJ2-1; 11 bases agree with TRBD2. The germline V gene has CDR1 SEHNR and CDR2 FQNEAQ (reference sequence). This CDR3 has 14 amino acids. V dropped 7 bases and J dropped 6; count of bases not matched to a gene: 5. The CDR3 sequence: CASIGTSGFNEQFF. As DNA, the CDR3 is TGTGCCAGCATCGGGACTAGCGGCTTCAATGAGCAGTTCTTC.

The V and J genes are TRBV18 and TRBJ2-7; 10 bases map to TRBD2. J gave up 3 bases and V 3 bases, and 5 bases lay outside the gene matches. The length of the CDR3 is 15 residues. Germline assignment: CDR1 KGHSH and CDR2 LQKENI. The CDR3 DNA reads as TGTGCCAGCTCACCCACTAGCGGGAAGAACTACGAGCAGTACTTC. Translating gives CASSPTSGKNYEQYF.